These 24 T cell receptor beta chains came from one sample sequenced in a study of CD8 T cells in ankylosing spondylitis. Regarding the study as a whole: Within ankylosing spondylitis blood, a TCR beta motif made up of several highly homologous variants appeared to be characteristic.

These TCRs are of unknown antigen specificity. A single record per CDR3 protein comes from TCRdb applying MiXCR to the 5' RACE reads. The data hold about 220,000 distinct CDR3 sequences, with roughly 6.6% observed a single time. Sample: blood, either unsorted or a sorted T cell fraction (not recorded which). Receptor source: a male donor with ankylosing spondylitis.

This clonotype was seen a handful of times. The chain has TRBV11-2 and TRBJ2-4; D ambiguous. V lost 2 bases to trimming and J lost 0 bases, with 14 bases between them. The CDR3 length is 17 residues. CDR1 and CDR2 from the germline V gene are SGHAT and FQNNGV. The DNA of the CDR3 is TGTGCCAGCAGCTTACCCCGGGTGCAACTAGCCAAAAACATTCAGTACTTC. It is translated as CASSLPRVQLAKNIQYF.

J is TRBJ1-1 and V is TRBV7-2, with TRBD1 matching 8 bases. In germline, CDR1 is SGHTA, CDR2 FQGNSA. The ends lost 5 bases at V and 5 bases at J; junction bases unmatched: 4. The CDR3 is 13 residues long. The CDR3 nucleotides read TGTGCCAGCAGCACCAGGGGGCTTACTGAAGCTTTCTTT. It yields the protein CASSTRGLTEAFF.

The V call is TRBV6-4, the J call TRBJ2-7; D gene ambiguous. The germline V gene has CDR1 MRHNA and CDR2 SNTAGT. CDR3 length: 12 amino acids. V was clipped by 3 bases and J by 2 bases, with 5 bases between them. DNA for the CDR3: TGTGCCAGCAGTGATTCGCCCTACGAGCAGTACTTC. Its protein product is CASSDSPYEQYF.

This clonotype was found many times. The J gene is TRBJ1-2, the V gene TRBV29-1, with 8 bases aligning to TRBD1. Germline trimming cut 4 bases from V and 4 bases from J; bases unmatched to any gene: 5. The V gene's germline CDR1 is SQVTM and CDR2 ANQGSEA. The CDR3 is made up of 13 amino acids. This chain's CDR3 is CSVVLDRAYGYTF. Written as DNA, the CDR3 is TGCAGCGTTGTTCTGGACAGGGCCTATGGCTACACCTTC.

Many counts were recorded for this clonotype. The chain has TRBV24-1 and TRBJ2-3, with a weak D call TRBD2 (5 bases). V lost 6 bases to trimming and J lost 2 bases, with 14 bases between them. The CDR3 runs to 15 residues. The germline CDR1 and CDR2 sequences are KGHDR and SFDVKD. The CDR3 is CATSLTGIHTDTQYF. The CDR3 DNA reads TGTGCCACCAGTCTCACCGGGATCCACACAGATACGCAGTATTTT.

This clonotype has ten or more counts. The V and J genes are TRBV28 and TRBJ2-1, with 7 bases aligning to TRBD2. The junction had 15 bases not matched to a gene; V was cut back by 7 bases and J by 0 bases. Looked up from germline, CDR1 is MDHEN and CDR2 is SYDVKM. This CDR3 region has 18 residues. The CDR3 reads CASNPAWGRAGSYNEQFF. Written as DNA, the CDR3 is TGTGCCAGCAATCCAGCTTGGGGGAGGGCCGGCTCCTACAATGAGCAGTTCTTC. Full variable domain (rest looked up from reference TRBV28 and TRBJ2-1): DVKVTQSSRYLVKRTGEKVFLECVQDMDHENMFWYRQDPGLGLRLIYFSYDVKMKEKGDIPEGYSVSREKKERFSLILESASTNQTSMYLCASNPAWGRAGSYNEQFFGPGTRLTVL.

The chain combines TRBV2 with TRBJ2-1; D call uncertain. The V end was cut by 7 bases, the J end by 6 bases, with 13 bases between. CDR1 and CDR2 (germline): SNHLY, FYNNEI. This CDR3 contains 13 residues. The CDR3 loop is CASIIFSSNEQFF. In DNA form, the CDR3 reads TGTGCCAGCATAATCTTCTCCAGCAATGAGCAGTTCTTC. The variable domain in full, completed from reference TRBV2 and TRBJ2-1, reads EPEVTQTPSHQVTQMGQEVILRCVPISNHLYFYWYRQILGQKVEFLVSFYNNEISEKSEIFDDQFSVERPDGSNFTLKIRSTKLEDSAMYFCASIIFSSNEQFFGPGTRLTVL.

This chain connects TRBV11-2 to TRBJ2-5; tentatively, D is TRBD1 or TRBD2 (5 bases each). Trimming pared 5 bases from V and 5 bases from J, leaving 21 bases between. This CDR3 spans 16 amino acids. Per germline, CDR1 SGHAT and CDR2 FQNNGV. CDR3 protein: CASSPRPGPTAETQYF. In nucleotides, the CDR3 is TGTGCCAGCAGCCCCCGACCGGGACCCACAGCGGAGACCCAGTACTTC.

This clonotype was counted ten times or more. The V gene is TRBV28, the J gene TRBJ2-5; 8 nucleotides match TRBD1. Germline V gene data show CDR1 as MDHEN and CDR2 as SYDVKM. The CDR3 contains 14 residues. With 4 bases clipped from V and 0 bases from J, the junction kept 1 base outside the gene matches. CDR3 amino acids: CASSWDRYQETQYF. CDR3 nucleotides: TGTGCCAGCAGTTGGGACAGGTACCAAGAGACCCAGTACTTC.

The chain carries TRBV23-1 and TRBJ2-7; TRBD1 might be the D (6 bases). TRBV23-1 is known as an ORF, though its function is uncertain. V was shortened by 0 bases and J by 0 bases, with 15 bases between the two germline ends. CDR3 length equals 17 residues. CDR3 residues: CASSQSTRQVDSYEQYF. In DNA form, the CDR3 reads TGCGCCAGCAGTCAATCGACCCGACAGGTGGACTCCTACGAGCAGTACTTC.

The chain employs TRBV5-6 and TRBJ2-7; D not resolved. Trimming removed 2 bases at V and 3 bases at J, with 9 bases between. The germline V gene encodes CDR1 SGHDT and CDR2 YYEEEE. This CDR3 comprises 13 residues. CDR3 nucleotide sequence: TGTGCCAGCAGCTTTACGGGCCACTACGAGCAGTACTTC. It is translated as CASSFTGHYEQYF.

The V call is TRBV11-2, the J call TRBJ2-1; 7 nucleotides match TRBD2. The trim removed 5 bases at V and 10 bases at J, leaving 8 bases unmatched. Germline CDR1 and CDR2: SGHAT and FQNNGV. This CDR3 is 13 amino acids long. The CDR3 region is CASSLLARKEQFF. CDR3 nucleotide sequence: TGTGCCAGCAGCCTACTAGCGAGAAAAGAGCAGTTCTTC. Full variable domain (remainder filled in from reference TRBV11-2 and TRBJ2-1): EAGVAQSPRYKIIEKRQSVAFWCNPISGHATLYWYQQILGQGPKLLIQFQNNGVVDDSQLPKDRFSAERLKGVDSTLKIQPAKLEDSAVYLCASSLLARKEQFFGPGTRLTVL.

This clonotype was detected many times. This chain uses TRBV5-1 with TRBJ1-5, with TRBD1 matching over 11 bases. With 4 bases clipped from V and 0 bases from J, the junction kept 6 bases outside the gene matches. The CDR3 is 17 amino acids. Germline V gives CDR1 SGHRS, CDR2 YFSETQ. The CDR3 here is CASSTGDRGNSNQPQHF. The CDR3 region has the DNA TGCGCCAGCAGCACCGGGGACAGGGGGAATAGCAATCAGCCCCAGCATTTT. The entire variable domain, with the rest obtained from reference TRBV5-1 and TRBJ1-5, is as follows: KAGVTQTPRYLIKTRGQQVTLSCSPISGHRSVSWYQQTPGQGLQFLFEYFSETQRNKGNFPGRFSGRQFSNSRSEMNVSTLELGDSALYLCASSTGDRGNSNQPQHFGDGTRLSIL.

In its sample, this clonotype was seen many times. The gene calls are TRBV7-9 and TRBJ2-2; D unresolved. The germline V gene encodes CDR1 SEHNR and CDR2 FQNEAQ (reference sequence). This CDR3 region has 13 residues. The germline V and J ends were trimmed by 3 bases and 1 base, with 3 bases remaining between them. This chain's CDR3 is CASSFRNTGELFF. CDR3 sequence (DNA): TGTGCCAGCAGCTTTCGGAACACCGGGGAGCTGTTTTTT.

The V call is TRBV13, the J call TRBJ1-2; 9 nucleotides agree with TRBD1. CDR3 length: 14 residues. V lost 5 bases, J lost 3 bases, and 4 bases stayed unmatched. Per the germline V gene, CDR1 is PRHDT and CDR2 is FYEKMQ (reference sequence). DNA of the CDR3: TGTGCCAGCAGCACAAGACAGGGGGACTATGGCTACACCTTC. Translating it yields CASSTRQGDYGYTF.

This clonotype was observed at least ten times. The chain couples TRBV4-3 to TRBJ2-7, with D perhaps matching TRBD2 (5 bases). Germline CDR1 reads LGHNA; CDR2 reads YSLEER. V dropped 3 bases and J dropped 4 bases, with 16 bases sitting between them. The CDR3 loop spans 15 amino acids. CDR3 DNA sequence: TGCGCCAGCAGCCAGGAACCTTTCCCGGGATACGAGCAGTACTTC. It specifies CASSQEPFPGYEQYF.

This clonotype was seen at least ten times. The chain links TRBV20-1 to TRBJ2-7; D not certain. The V and J ends lost 3 bases and 2 bases respectively, with 5 bases between them. The CDR3 length is 11 residues. Germline V CDR1 and CDR2: DFQATT, SNEGSKA (reference sequence). The CDR3 spells CSASAAYEQYF. The CDR3 DNA follows: TGCAGTGCTAGTGCGGCCTACGAGCAGTACTTC.

This clonotype was seen at least ten times. The chain links TRBV28 to TRBJ2-1; tentative D call: TRBD1 (6 bases). With 1 base removed from V and 6 bases from J, the gap between germline ends came to 13 bases. Per the germline V gene, CDR1 is MDHEN and CDR2 is SYDVKM. This CDR3 spans 15 amino acids. The CDR3 bases are TGTGCCAGCAGTTTATTAACAGGGACACCCAATGAGCAGTTCTTC. Translated, it gives CASSLLTGTPNEQFF.

This clonotype was detected many times. The V gene is TRBV7-7, the J gene TRBJ1-2; a weak D match, TRBD1 (5 bases). Germline V gene data show CDR1 as SSHAT and CDR2 as FNYEAQ (reference sequence). CDR3 length equals 13 residues. DNA for the CDR3: TGTGCACCGGGGCAGCTCCTTGTCTATGGCTACACCTTC. Protein: CAPGQLLVYGYTF.

There are many counts of this clonotype. This chain uses TRBV7-9 with TRBJ2-7, with D maybe TRBD2 (5 bases). The CDR3 runs 14 residues. V lost 5 bases to trimming and J lost 3 bases, with 14 bases between them. The germline gives CDR1 SEHNR, CDR2 FQNEAQ (reference sequence). CDR3 region: CASSALATLYEQYF. The CDR3 DNA is TGTGCCAGCAGCGCGCTAGCTACACTCTACGAGCAGTACTTC. The entire variable domain, with the rest obtained from reference TRBV7-9 and TRBJ2-7, is as follows: DTGVSQNPRHKITKRGQNVTFRCDPISEHNRLYWYRQTLGQGPEFLTYFQNEAQLEKSRLLSDRFSAERPKGSFSTLEIQRTEQGDSAMYLCASSALATLYEQYFGPGTRLTVT.

The gene calls are TRBV11-3 and TRBJ2-3; the D is unclear. Germline V CDR1 and CDR2: SGHNT, YENEEA. The CDR3 extends over 14 amino acids. Between the trimmed V and J ends, which lost 5 bases and 4 bases, there was a span of 13 bases. The CDR3 region is CASSLGGRADTQYF. The CDR3 DNA reads as TGTGCCAGCAGCCTAGGCGGCCGGGCAGATACGCAGTATTTT.

This clonotype was recorded many times. The chain recombines TRBV5-6 with TRBJ2-7, with 12 positions matching TRBD2. The CDR3 spans 16 residues. The trim removed 4 bases at V and 5 bases at J, leaving 10 bases unmatched. Germline V gene lookup returns CDR1 SGHDT and CDR2 YYEEEE. The CDR3 DNA is TGTGCCAGCAGCCCCCTAGCGGGAGGGGCCGTCCACGAGCAGTACTTC. Translating gives CASSPLAGGAVHEQYF. The variable domain in full, completed from reference TRBV5-6 and TRBJ2-7, reads DAGVTQSPTHLIKTRGQQVTLRCSPKSGHDTVSWYQQALGQGPQFIFQYYEEEERQRGNFPDRFSGHQFPNYSSELNVNALLLGDSALYLCASSPLAGGAVHEQYFGPGTRLTVT.

In this sample, this clonotype turned up many times. V gene TRBV29-1 combines with J gene TRBJ1-2; 7 bases fit TRBD1. V lost 6 bases and J lost 1; bases outside the gene matches: 8. CDR3 length: 14 residues. Germline lookup yields CDR1 SQVTM and CDR2 ANQGSEA. CDR3 region: CSVTDRENNYGYTF. CDR3 coding DNA: TGCAGCGTGACCGACAGGGAGAATAACTATGGCTACACCTTC.

A few counts support this clonotype. The chain employs TRBV6-9 and TRBJ2-7; TRBD1 might be the D (6 bases). Looked up from germline, CDR1 is MNHGY and CDR2 is SVAAGI. The CDR3 consists of 15 residues. Trimming shortened V by 2 bases and J by 6 bases, and 17 bases separated the two germline ends. The CDR3 bases are TGTGCCAGCAGTTATGAGGACAGCCCTGAAAGCGAGCAGTACTTC. Translation: CASSYEDSPESEQYF.